The 27 T cell receptor beta chains reported below all come from one sample, sequenced in a study of blood T cells in healthy people across ages (dated by TCRdb to between 2015 and 2017). The library was produced with 5' RACE. The sequencing machine was an Illumina HiSeq 2500. A second PCR of about 6 to 11 cycles was performed with a sample-barcoded 5' primer and a J-beta primer mix. The public reads were quality trimmed at Q25 with fastp and then assembled into clones with MiXCR by TCRdb, keeping productive beta chains. Every distinct CDR3 protein forms one entry, paired with its most common genes and DNA. The sample has roughly 2 million distinct CDR3 sequences on record, about 49% of them singletons. The ten largest clonotypes hold 2.1% of the sample. Sequenced input: blood. These receptor sequences come from a woman in her thirties or forties in good health.

In nucleotides, the CDR3 is TGTGCCAGCAGCGCAGACAGGGGCTCTGGGGCCAACGTCCTGACTTTC. Amino acid sequence: CASSADRGSGANVLTF. J is TRBJ2-6 and V is TRBV7-2, with 8 bases matching TRBD1. The V gene end was trimmed by 5 bases and the J gene end by 0 bases; junction bases not matched to a gene: 3. Germline V gene sequence: CDR1 SGHTA, CDR2 FQGNSA. The CDR3 is 16 residues long.

This clonotype was seen repeatedly, ten times or more. The chain recombines TRBV20-1 with TRBJ2-7, with a tentative D call TRBD2 (6 bases). Deletions cut 1 base from V and 1 base from J, with 11 bases between. In germline, CDR1 is DFQATT, CDR2 SNEGSKA (reference sequence). The CDR3 consists of 14 residues. Here the CDR3 DNA reads TGCAGTGCTAGAGGAGGTGGGGGGTCCTACGAGCAGTACTTC. Translating it yields CSARGGGGSYEQYF.

In its sample, this clonotype was seen a few times. The chain uses TRBV27 and TRBJ2-5, with D possibly matching TRBD2 (6 bases). Matching the DNA end better, TRBJ2-7 makes the J call doubtful. CDR3 length: 16 residues. The germline V gene encodes CDR1 MNHEY and CDR2 SMNVEV (reference sequence). The CDR3 sequence is CASSLSPIPGAYEQYF. As DNA, the CDR3 is TGTGCCAGCAGTTTATCACCTATTCCGGGGGCCTACGAGCAGTACTTC.

This clonotype was recorded once. V is TRBV6-1 and J is TRBJ1-5, with 7 bases identical to TRBD1. V was clipped by 7 bases and J by 5 bases; unmatched bases: 5. The CDR3 runs to 13 residues. Germline V gene lookup returns CDR1 MNHNS and CDR2 SASEGT. This CDR3 is CASNPQGYQPQHF. CDR3 in DNA: TGTGCCAGCAACCCACAGGGGTATCAGCCCCAGCATTTT.

The chain is built from TRBV28 and TRBJ2-3, with TRBD2 matching over 8 bases. CDR1 is MDHEN, CDR2 SYDVKM, per germline. The CDR3 length is 15 residues. Trimming cost V 5 bases and J 4 bases; bases outside gene matches: 8. CDR3 amino acids: CASSRSGSRSDTQYF. CDR3 sequence (DNA): TGTGCCAGCAGTCGGAGCGGGAGTAGGTCAGATACGCAGTATTTT.

The J gene is TRBJ2-3, the V gene TRBV20-1; the match to TRBD1 covers 10 bases. Losses at the gene ends were 5 bases for V and 4 bases for J; bases not matched to a gene: 9. Germline CDR1 is DFQATT and CDR2 is SNEGSKA (reference sequence). This CDR3 contains 15 residues. CDR3 region: CSAVDRGDLADTQYF. In DNA form, the CDR3 reads TGCAGTGCTGTGGACAGGGGGGATTTGGCAGATACGCAGTATTTT.

V gene TRBV29-1 combines with J gene TRBJ1-1; tentatively, D is TRBD1 (5 bases). Per the germline V gene, CDR1 is SQVTM and CDR2 is ANQGSEA. This CDR3 contains 15 residues. The V end lost 3 bases, the J end lost 0 bases, and 14 bases lay between the germline ends. The CDR3 loop reads CSVEGAEGMNTEAFF. The CDR3 coding sequence is TGCAGCGTTGAGGGCGCAGAGGGGATGAACACTGAAGCTTTCTTT.

The CDR3 DNA follows: TGTGCCAGCAGTTTGCGGGACACCTCACGTCACGGCAATGAGCAGTTCTTC. Its translation: CASSLRDTSRHGNEQFF. This sequence joins TRBV12-3 or TRBV12-4 and TRBJ2-1, with D tentatively TRBD1 or TRBD2 (6 bases each). The CDR3 length is 17 residues. The V end was cut by 3 bases, the J end by 6 bases, with 21 bases between.

The CDR3 DNA is TGTGCCAGCAGCCAAACGACAGGTTTACAAGAGACCCAGTACTTC. Protein sequence: CASSQTTGLQETQYF. The J gene is TRBJ2-5, the V gene TRBV3-1; maybe TRBD1 (6 bases). V was trimmed by 2 bases and J by 2 bases, leaving 12 bases between them. CDR3 size: 15 residues. CDR1 and CDR2 from the germline V gene are LGHDT and YNNKEL (reference sequence).

The chain couples TRBV4-3 to TRBJ2-3; 8 bases agree with TRBD2. Losses at the gene ends were 1 base for V and 5 bases for J; bases not matched to a gene: 8. Germline V lookup: CDR1 LGHNA, CDR2 YSLEER. The CDR3 contains 16 residues. CDR3 protein: CASSQGPRGVQDTQYF. The DNA of the CDR3 is TGCGCCAGCAGCCAAGGTCCGCGGGGGGTTCAAGATACGCAGTATTTT.

The rearrangement joins TRBV4-2 to TRBJ1-4; TRBD1 might be the D (5 bases). Trimming took off 0 bases at V and 0 bases at J, with 11 bases between the two ends. CDR1 LGHNA and CDR2 YNFKEQ come from the germline V gene. CDR3 size: 17 residues. CDR3 sequence reads: CASSQERGGATNEKLFF. CDR3 nucleotide sequence: TGTGCCAGCAGCCAAGAGAGGGGCGGTGCAACTAATGAAAAACTGTTTTTT.

V gene TRBV7-2 combines with J gene TRBJ2-1, with 13 positions matching TRBD2. This CDR3 has 15 amino acids. Germline lookup yields CDR1 SGHTA and CDR2 FQGNSA. V gave up 3 bases and J gave up 9 bases; unmatched junction bases: 5. The CDR3 sequence is CASSFELAGGREQFF. The DNA for the CDR3 is TGTGCCAGCAGCTTTGAACTAGCGGGGGGGCGTGAGCAGTTCTTC.

The chain joins TRBV28 to TRBJ2-7; D is unclear. Germline CDR1 MDHEN, CDR2 SYDVKM. Deletions cut 4 bases from V and 6 bases from J, with 7 bases between. The CDR3 totals 11 residues. The CDR3 DNA reads TGTGCCAGCAGTTCCCCGTTCGAGCAGTACTTC. It translates to CASSSPFEQYF.

Only a few counts were recorded for this clonotype. The chain couples TRBV7-9 to TRBJ2-7; D perhaps matches TRBD1 (6 bases). The CDR3 covers 12 residues. V was shortened by 7 bases and J by 4 bases, with 11 bases between the two germline ends. CDR1 is SEHNR and CDR2 is FQNEAQ in the germline V gene (reference sequence). CDR3 nucleotides: TGTGCCAGCAACAGGGTTGGTTACGAGCAGTACTTC. This sequence encodes CASNRVGYEQYF.

V usage is TRBV6-5 and J usage is TRBJ1-4; D is undetermined. V lost 5 bases and J lost 0, with 10 bases in between. Germline assignment: CDR1 MNHEY and CDR2 SVGAGI. The CDR3 sequence is 15 residues long. The CDR3, as DNA: TGTGCCAGCAGTAAATCGAGGGCAACTAATGAAAAACTGTTTTTT. Protein sequence: CASSKSRATNEKLFF.

This clonotype was seen just once. The J gene is TRBJ2-7, the V gene TRBV29-1; possibly TRBD1 for D (8 bases). V dropped 3 bases and J dropped 4 bases, with 13 bases sitting between them. There are 13 residues in the CDR3. Looked up from germline, CDR1 is SQVTM and CDR2 is ANQGSEA. The CDR3 protein is CSVDQQGGYEQYF. In DNA, the CDR3 is TGCAGCGTTGACCAACAGGGGGGGTACGAGCAGTACTTC.

A remark on this clonotype: Germline and junction disagree at one end, which may indicate a read error. The chain has TRBV6-2 or TRBV6-3 and TRBJ2-4, with 13 positions matching TRBD2. This CDR3 is built from 16 residues. The V gene's germline CDR1 is MNHEY and CDR2 SVGEGT. The chain's CDR3 is CASSLGLAGDKNIRYF. For the CDR3, the DNA is TGTGCCAGCAGTTTAGGACTAGCGGGGGACAAAAACATTCGGTACTTC.

The chain joins TRBV11-1 to TRBJ2-1; 8 bases line up with TRBD2. V was clipped by 0 bases and J by 7 bases; unmatched bases: 11. This CDR3 region has 17 residues. Germline CDR1 SGHAT, CDR2 FQDESV (reference sequence). Here the CDR3 DNA reads TGTGCCAGCAGCTTAGCGTTAACGGGGGGGCTGTTGAATGAGCAGTTCTTC. The encoded protein is CASSLALTGGLLNEQFF.

The V and J genes are TRBV28 and TRBJ1-2, with a tentative D call TRBD1 (6 bases). From germline, CDR1 is MDHEN and CDR2 SYDVKM. The CDR3 sequence is 15 residues long. The germline V and J ends were trimmed by 5 bases and 0 bases, with 13 bases remaining between them. The CDR3 reads CASSAPPGANYGYTF. The CDR3 DNA follows: TGTGCCAGCAGTGCCCCCCCAGGGGCTAACTATGGCTACACCTTC.

This rearrangement joins TRBV7-2 to TRBJ1-4; TRBD1 aligns across 8 bases. V trimming: 4 bases; J trimming: 8 bases; junction bases outside the gene matches: 12. In germline, CDR1 is SGHTA, CDR2 FQGNSA. The CDR3 is 16 residues long. Here the CDR3 DNA reads TGTGCCAGCAGCTCAACCGGGACAGGTCTAGTGGAAAAACTGTTTTTT. Protein: CASSSTGTGLVEKLFF.

This chain uses TRBV7-2 with TRBJ2-7; D call uncertain. Germline-derived CDR1 and CDR2 are SGHTA and FQGNSA. Between the trimmed V and J ends, which lost 7 bases and 3 bases, there was a span of 25 bases. The CDR3 runs to 17 residues. CDR3 sequence (DNA): TGTGCCAGCAACTCGGGTGGTCCCAGAGTCACTTACTACGAGCAGTACTTC. Its translation is CASNSGGPRVTYYEQYF.

The gene calls are TRBV6-5 and TRBJ2-1; TRBD2 matches at 10 bases. The V and J ends lost 2 bases and 4 bases, in that order; junction bases with no gene match: 5. Germline CDR1 is MNHEY and CDR2 is SVGAGI. The CDR3 sequence is 16 residues long. In DNA, the CDR3 is TGTGCCAGCAGTTACGTACCTAGCGGGGGTTACAATGAGCAGTTCTTC. Protein sequence: CASSYVPSGGYNEQFF.

The table lists this clonotype with a few counts. The chain has TRBV20-1 and TRBJ2-7; TRBD1 matches at 11 bases. Germline V lookup: CDR1 DFQATT, CDR2 SNEGSKA (reference sequence). V trimming: 5 bases; J trimming: 0 bases; junction bases outside the gene matches: 3. The CDR3 has 14 amino acids. The CDR3 is CSAGDRGTSYEQYF. The CDR3 nucleotides are TGCAGTGCTGGGGACAGGGGGACCTCCTACGAGCAGTACTTC.

This chain connects TRBV7-9 to TRBJ2-5; 7 bases line up with TRBD2. V was pared by 8 bases and J by 3 bases, with 9 bases of the junction left unmatched. Germline CDR1 and CDR2: SEHNR and FQNEAQ (reference sequence). The CDR3 has 14 amino acids. The CDR3 sequence is CASLGGAGKETQYF. The CDR3 nucleotides read TGTGCCAGCCTGGGTGGAGCGGGGAAAGAGACCCAGTACTTC.

This clonotype has just a few counts. This chain joins TRBV7-2 and TRBJ2-5; 7 bases are a match to TRBD2. With the DNA end fitting TRBJ2-7 better, the J assignment may be wrong. CDR1 is SGHTA and CDR2 is FQGNSA in the germline V gene. This CDR3 region has 13 residues. The CDR3 region is CASIFSGFYEQYF. Written as DNA, the CDR3 is TGTGCCAGCATCTTTAGCGGGTTCTACGAGCAGTACTTC.

The J gene is TRBJ2-1, the V gene TRBV11-2, with TRBD2 identical over 8 bases. The CDR3 consists of 18 residues. The junction had 16 bases not matched to a gene; V was cut back by 2 bases and J by 7 bases. In germline, CDR1 is SGHAT, CDR2 FQNNGV. The CDR3 region is CASSLNGAGRGAYNEQFF. The CDR3 DNA is TGTGCCAGCAGCTTAAACGGGGCAGGGCGGGGGGCTTATAATGAGCAGTTCTTC.

The chain has TRBV14 and TRBJ1-5; 7 bases match TRBD1. V gave up 4 bases and J gave up 5 bases; unmatched junction bases: 2. Germline V gene lookup returns CDR1 SGHDN and CDR2 FVKESK. The CDR3 totals 13 residues. DNA for the CDR3: TGTGCCAGCAGCCCGGGACAGTATCAGCCCCAGCATTTT. As protein: CASSPGQYQPQHF.